This T cell receptor (beta chain) was identified during a study of T-cell reconstitution after alpha-beta-depleted transplantation in children. This clonotype was seen a handful of times. Preparing the TCRbeta library involved the use of unique molecular identifiers. Each CDR3 protein is one row after TCRdb ran MiXCR on the PCR reads. The repertoire has roughly 500,000 distinct CDR3 sequences, around a third of them found once; the top ten carry approximately 2.3%. This TCR was sampled from a human donor who donated a stem cell graft to a child with aplastic anemia. This material consisted of PBMCs from the stem cell graft donor, taken from the stem cell graft.

The chain's CDR3 is CASSFGTLQETQYF. The CDR3 coding sequence is TGCGCCAGCAGCTTCGGGACTCTCCAAGAGACCCAGTACTTC. The V and J genes are TRBV5-1 and TRBJ2-5; possibly TRBD2 for D (6 bases). V was trimmed by 2 bases and J by 1 base, leaving 9 bases between them. There are 14 residues in the CDR3. Germline assignment: CDR1 SGHRS and CDR2 YFSETQ. Based on the CDR3 plus reference TRBV5-1 and TRBJ2-5, the full variable domain is KAGVTQTPRYLIKTRGQQVTLSCSPISGHRSVSWYQQTPGQGLQFLFEYFSETQRNKGNFPGRFSGRQFSNSRSEMNVSTLELGDSALYLCASSFGTLQETQYFGPGTRLLVL.